This T cell receptor beta chain was sequenced during a study of metastatic and nonmetastatic thyroid tumors. Across the whole study: Both malignant and benign thyroid patients supplied peripheral blood and tumor or nodule tissue samples, across which the repertoires of these patients were then compared.

The CDR3 spans 15 residues. Trimming removed 2 bases from V and 4 bases from J, with 14 bases in between. Germline V gene lookup returns CDR1 MNHNS and CDR2 SASEGT. Study-level findings and limits: It was reportedly found that TCR beta diversity was significantly higher in malignant thyroid tumors than in benign nodules, a difference seen in both blood and tumor samples.

Every patient underwent thyroid surgery untreated. A note on this clone: The antigen is unknown.

TCRdb re-called the PCR reads with MiXCR. Here the sample spans approximately 6,400 clones, 30% to 35% being singletons. This sequence was found in a female donor with papillary thyroid cancer or a benign thyroid nodule (not recorded which). Some clones in this sample may be carry-over from other donors' samples. What was sequenced was tumor tissue. The rearrangement joins TRBV6-1 to TRBJ2-5; D possibly matches TRBD1 or TRBD2 (6 bases each). The DNA of the CDR3 is TGTGCCAGCAGTGAATGGGGGGCGGTGGGAGAGACCCAGTACTTC. As protein: CASSEWGAVGETQYF.